The next 23 T cell receptor beta chains were all read from a single sample in a study of shared clonotypes between healthy human individuals (dated by TCRdb to 2019 to 2021). Libraries came from the immunoSEQ multiplex PCR assay. TCRdb carries this immuneACCESS record with in-frame sequences only. Its versions omit some clonotypes, under half of them owing to an unresolved V gene in the studies checked, with the rest unexplained. Counted in this sample were about 530,000 clones; approximately 79% of them appeared once. The leading ten clones occupy around 12% of the sample. Input material: PBMCs. These receptor sequences come from a middle-aged woman in good health. Some clones in this sample may be carry-over from other donors' samples.

This chain connects TRBV11-3 to TRBJ2-1; 7 bases fit TRBD1. The CDR3 totals 16 residues. Trimming took 5 bases from V and 7 from J; bases not matched to a gene: 14. The germline CDR1 and CDR2 sequences are SGHNT and YENEEA. CDR3 protein: CASSPQTGIGKNEQFF. The CDR3 bases are TGTGCCAGCAGCCCCCAGACAGGGATAGGGAAAAATGAGCAGTTCTTC.

This clone was counted ten times or more. The genes are TRBV27 and TRBJ2-2; D unresolved. From germline, CDR1 is MNHEY and CDR2 SMNVEV (reference sequence). The length of the CDR3 is 13 residues. The V end was cut by 5 bases, the J end by 6 bases, with 10 bases between. CDR3 in amino acids: CASSPSTPGELFF. CDR3 sequence (DNA): TGTGCCAGCAGTCCTTCAACACCCGGGGAGCTGTTTTTT.

With respect to this clone: Additional DNA sequences in this sample encode the identical CDR3. The chain employs TRBV19 and TRBJ1-4; D perhaps matches TRBD1 (5 bases). Germline assignment: CDR1 LNHDA and CDR2 SQIVND (reference sequence). This CDR3 spans 14 amino acids. Trimming shortened V by 3 bases and J by 1 base, and 6 bases separated the two germline ends. The CDR3 DNA reads TGTGCCAGTAGTATTCAGGGAACTAATGAAAAACTGTTTTTT. It translates to CASSIQGTNEKLFF.

This chain joins TRBV11-2 and TRBJ1-4, with D possibly TRBD1 on 5 matching bases. The CDR3 totals 14 residues. Germline V CDR1 and CDR2: SGHAT, FQNNGV. The V gene lost 2 bases and the J gene lost 6 bases, with 10 bases spanning the gap. The CDR3 sequence is CASSLNQGDEKLFF. CDR3 in DNA: TGTGCCAGCAGCTTAAATCAGGGTGATGAAAAACTGTTTTTT.

This chain joins TRBV5-1 and TRBJ2-7; D is unresolved. Per germline, CDR1 SGHRS and CDR2 YFSETQ. V shed 0 bases and J shed 1 base, with 5 bases lying between them. The CDR3 consists of 13 residues. CDR3 loop: CASSLDASYEQYF. DNA for the CDR3: TGCGCCAGCAGCTTGGACGCTTCCTACGAGCAGTACTTC.

In its sample, this clone was seen once. The CDR3 coding sequence is TGCGCCAGCAGCCATGAAACGGGTCTTTACAATGAGCAGTTCTTC. Residues: CASSHETGLYNEQFF. V and J are TRBV4-1 and TRBJ2-1; D gene ambiguous. There are 15 residues in the CDR3. CDR1 is MGHRA and CDR2 is YSYEKL in the germline V gene. Trimming took 3 bases from V and 4 from J, leaving 13 bases between them.

This chain connects TRBV19 to TRBJ1-2; 7 positions match TRBD1. The CDR3 spans 13 residues. CDR1 and CDR2 (germline): LNHDA, SQIVND (reference sequence). With 4 bases clipped from V and 7 bases from J, the junction kept 6 bases outside the gene matches. CDR3 coding DNA: TGTGCCAGTAGTAGGGACAGTCGTTCTGGCTACACCTTC. Encoded protein: CASSRDSRSGYTF.

The genes are TRBV28 and TRBJ1-5, with 9 bases matching TRBD1. This CDR3 has 14 amino acids. Germline V gene data show CDR1 as MDHEN and CDR2 as SYDVKM. Trimming cost V 10 bases and J 6 bases; bases outside gene matches: 10. DNA for the CDR3: TGTGCCACCGAACGACAGGGGGTGGGTCAGCCCCAGCATTTT. As protein: CATERQGVGQPQHF.

CDR3 in DNA: TGTGCCAGCAGCCCCGCTTTGAGCTCCTACGAGCAGTACTTC. Translated: CASSPALSSYEQYF. The chain employs TRBV13 and TRBJ2-7; D unclear. With 5 bases removed from V and 0 bases from J, the gap between germline ends came to 11 bases. CDR1 and CDR2 (germline): PRHDT, FYEKMQ (reference sequence). CDR3 length equals 14 residues.

The chain is built from TRBV29-1 and TRBJ2-7, with D uncertain. Germline CDR1 reads SQVTM; CDR2 reads ANQGSEA. The V and J ends lost 5 bases and 3 bases respectively, with 8 bases between them. This CDR3 is 11 amino acids long. CDR3 amino acids: CSVPVGYEQYF. CDR3 coding DNA: TGCAGCGTTCCGGTAGGCTACGAGCAGTACTTC.

The rearrangement links TRBV30 to TRBJ1-2; D perhaps matches TRBD1 (5 bases). Per germline, CDR1 GTSNPN and CDR2 SVGIG (reference sequence). Trimming removed 2 bases from V and 8 bases from J, with 18 bases in between. This CDR3 has 14 amino acids. CDR3 coding DNA: TGTGCCTGGAGTTTCCAGGGCTCCAGCGAGGGCTACACCTTC. Its translation is CAWSFQGSSEGYTF.

The sample holds a few counts of this clone. This sequence joins TRBV27 and TRBJ2-7; 9 bases line up with TRBD2. The CDR3 covers 16 residues. CDR1 is MNHEY and CDR2 is SMNVEV in the germline V gene (reference sequence). With 5 bases clipped from V and 2 bases from J, the junction kept 10 bases outside the gene matches. CDR3 in amino acids: CASSLIVAGAPYEQYF. CDR3 DNA sequence: TGTGCCAGCAGTCTTATTGTAGCGGGAGCTCCCTACGAGCAGTACTTC.

The chain recombines TRBV11-2 with TRBJ2-1; 9 bases match TRBD1. CDR3 length: 15 residues. Per the germline V gene, CDR1 is SGHAT and CDR2 is FQNNGV. With 6 bases clipped from V and 3 bases from J, the junction kept 6 bases outside the gene matches. CDR3 nucleotides: TGTGCCAGCAGACGCACAGGGGGCCGCTACAATGAGCAGTTCTTC. This encodes CASRRTGGRYNEQFF.

The CDR3, as DNA: TGTGCCAGCTCACCGGTACTAGCGGGAGCCTCTGGGAATGAGCAGTTCTTC. Translating gives CASSPVLAGASGNEQFF. This sequence joins TRBV18 and TRBJ2-1; 11 bases align to TRBD2. The length of the CDR3 is 17 residues. The ends lost 3 bases at V and 7 bases at J; junction bases unmatched: 11. The germline gives CDR1 KGHSH, CDR2 LQKENI. Full variable domain (missing parts from reference TRBV18 and TRBJ2-1): NAGVMQNPRHLVRRRGQEARLRCSPMKGHSHVYWYRQLPEEGLKFMVYLQKENIIDESGMPKERFSAEFPKEGPSILRIQQVVRGDSAAYFCASSPVLAGASGNEQFFGPGTRLTVL.

The chain employs TRBV28 and TRBJ1-4; D is possibly TRBD1 (5 bases). The germline V gene has CDR1 MDHEN and CDR2 SYDVKM. This CDR3 comprises 14 residues. V lost 4 bases and J 8 bases, leaving 14 bases between the germline ends. The CDR3 loop reads CASSWGRPIEKLFF. DNA of the CDR3: TGTGCCAGCAGTTGGGGCAGGCCGATCGAAAAACTGTTTTTT.

This sequence joins TRBV9 and TRBJ2-2; TRBD2 matches 10 bases. J gave up 5 bases and V 4 bases, and 5 bases lay outside the gene matches. The CDR3 consists of 15 residues. The germline CDR1 and CDR2 sequences are SGDLS and YYNGEE. The CDR3 nucleotides are TGTGCCAGCAGCCCTCGGGGACTAGCGACCGGGGAGCTGTTTTTT. As protein: CASSPRGLATGELFF.

CDR3 region: CASGQGVDQPQHF. CDR3 coding DNA: TGTGCCAGCGGACAGGGGGTAGATCAGCCCCAGCATTTT. The chain uses TRBV28 and TRBJ1-5; 10 bases fit TRBD1. CDR1 and CDR2 (germline): MDHEN, SYDVKM. The CDR3 has 13 residues. J was trimmed by 5 bases and V by 8 bases; bases with no gene match: 3. Filled out from reference TRBV28 and TRBJ1-5, the complete variable domain reads DVKVTQSSRYLVKRTGEKVFLECVQDMDHENMFWYRQDPGLGLRLIYFSYDVKMKEKGDIPEGYSVSREKKERFSLILESASTNQTSMYLCASGQGVDQPQHFGDGTRLSIL.

This sequence joins TRBV11-2 and TRBJ2-3; no reliable D call. Trimming left V 4 bases short and J 4 bases short, with 12 bases between. Germline V gives CDR1 SGHAT, CDR2 FQNNGV. This CDR3 is 14 amino acids long. CDR3 in amino acids: CASSSADWADTQYF. The CDR3 DNA sequence: TGTGCCAGCAGCTCCGCTGACTGGGCAGATACGCAGTATTTT. The whole variable domain, filled in from reference TRBV11-2 and TRBJ2-3, reads EAGVAQSPRYKIIEKRQSVAFWCNPISGHATLYWYQQILGQGPKLLIQFQNNGVVDDSQLPKDRFSAERLKGVDSTLKIQPAKLEDSAVYLCASSSADWADTQYFGPGTRLTVL.

This chain links TRBV9 with TRBJ2-3; no firm D call. Germline lookup yields CDR1 SGDLS and CDR2 YYNGEE. Deletions cut 4 bases from V and 0 bases from J, with 9 bases between. The CDR3 spans 14 residues. CDR3 region: CASSPTISTDTQYF. CDR3 sequence (DNA): TGTGCCAGCAGCCCCACAATAAGCACAGATACGCAGTATTTT.

This chain connects TRBV30 to TRBJ2-1; D gene uncertain. Germline CDR1 is GTSNPN and CDR2 is SVGIG (reference sequence). The CDR3 has 12 amino acids. V lost 3 bases and J 4 bases, leaving 7 bases between the germline ends. CDR3 region: CAWSPKYNEQFF. The DNA of the CDR3 is TGTGCCTGGAGCCCCAAGTACAATGAGCAGTTCTTC.

The chain employs TRBV9 and TRBJ1-2; D uncertain. V dropped 0 bases and J dropped 7 bases, with 10 bases sitting between them. Germline V gives CDR1 SGDLS, CDR2 YYNGEE. The CDR3 contains 13 residues. CDR3: CASSVALGVGYTF. The CDR3 DNA sequence: TGTGCCAGCAGCGTAGCCTTAGGTGTTGGCTACACCTTC.

Turning to this clone: At one boundary the junction diverges from the germline segment, which might be a read error. This chain joins TRBV28 and TRBJ2-3, with TRBD2 matching 10 bases. The CDR3 runs 12 residues. CDR1 and CDR2 (germline): MDHEN, SYDVKM. This chain's CDR3 is CEAGGQGDTQYF. CDR3 sequence (DNA): TGCGAAGCGGGAGGGCAGGGAGATACGCAGTATTTT.

About this clone itself: In the same sample, other DNA sequences code for this CDR3. This chain uses TRBV5-4 with TRBJ2-5, with 13 bases that match TRBD2. The J segment lost 4 bases and the V segment lost 0 bases, leaving 0 bases of the junction unmatched. The CDR3 is 15 amino acids. Germline CDR1 is SGHNT and CDR2 is YYREEE (reference sequence). For the CDR3, the DNA is TGTGCCAGCAGCTTGGGACTAGCGGGAGGAGAGACCCAGTACTTC. This codes for CASSLGLAGGETQYF.